These 32 T cell receptor beta chains came from one sample sequenced in a study of blood T cell repertoires in COVID-19. TCRdb's table, derived via immunoSEQ multiplex PCR, lists solely in-frame clones and lacks some. This table holds some 170,000 clones, 70% to 90% found once. The specimen sequenced was peripheral blood. Receptors originate from a man between 35 and 55 years old with acute or convalescent COVID-19.

The chain combines TRBV6-5 with TRBJ2-1; maybe TRBD2 (5 bases). V was cut by 7 bases and J by 8 bases, with 21 bases left in between. The V gene's germline CDR1 is MNHEY and CDR2 SVGAGI. CDR3 length equals 15 residues. Here the CDR3 DNA reads TGTGCCAGCACCCCCGGAGGCGCCGGAACGGATGAGCAGTTCTTC. Translation gives CASTPGGAGTDEQFF.

This clone has a single count. This chain connects TRBV4-2 to TRBJ1-1, with D possibly matching TRBD1 (6 bases). V was trimmed by 6 bases and J by 1 base, leaving 15 bases between them. Germline V gives CDR1 LGHNA, CDR2 YNFKEQ. This CDR3 region has 15 residues. CDR3 sequence (DNA): TGTGCCAGCAGTCAGGACAGATTTCCGAACACTGAAGCTTTCTTT. As protein: CASSQDRFPNTEAFF.

V usage is TRBV18 and J usage is TRBJ1-1; the match to TRBD1 covers 7 bases. V lost 3 bases, J lost 3 bases, and 4 bases stayed unmatched. This CDR3 has 14 amino acids. Germline assignment: CDR1 KGHSH and CDR2 LQKENI. The CDR3 sequence: CASSPITGDTEAFF. The DNA of the CDR3 is TGTGCCAGCTCACCTATAACAGGGGACACTGAAGCTTTCTTT.

CDR3 region: CASSVNAGYTEAFF. The CDR3 DNA reads as TGTGCCAGTAGTGTGAATGCAGGCTACACTGAAGCTTTCTTT. The V call is TRBV19, the J call TRBJ1-1; unclear D gene. This CDR3 has 14 amino acids. Germline values: CDR1 LNHDA, CDR2 SQIVND (reference sequence). V gave up 5 bases and J gave up 3 bases, with 13 bases separating them.

This chain connects TRBV6-1 to TRBJ2-7, with a possible D match to TRBD2 (6 bases). Trimming removed 2 bases from V and 1 base from J, with 15 bases in between. The CDR3 sequence is 16 residues long. CDR1 is MNHNS, CDR2 SASEGT, per germline. In DNA form, the CDR3 reads TGTGCCAGCAGTGAACCAATGCTTGGGACTTCCTACGAGCAGTACTTC. It translates to CASSEPMLGTSYEQYF.

This clone was observed a few times. The chain combines TRBV18 with TRBJ1-1, with D possibly TRBD1 on 5 matching bases. The CDR3 consists of 14 residues. The V and J ends lost 5 bases and 4 bases respectively, with 14 bases between them. The germline CDR1 and CDR2 sequences are KGHSH and LQKENI. CDR3 protein: CASSTLGGGTEAFF. The CDR3 DNA follows: TGTGCCAGCTCAACCCTCGGGGGAGGCACTGAAGCTTTCTTT.

A note on this clone: This same CDR3 is encoded by further DNA sequences in the sample. The chain joins TRBV19 to TRBJ2-7; D might be TRBD1 (5 bases). Trimming left V 4 bases short and J 1 base short, with 5 bases between. This CDR3 contains 12 residues. CDR1 and CDR2 from the germline V gene are LNHDA and SQIVND (reference sequence). The CDR3 DNA is TGTGCCAGTAGTACAGGGTCCTACGAGCAGTACTTC. Translation: CASSTGSYEQYF.

V and J are TRBV5-5 and TRBJ2-7; D is possibly TRBD2 (5 bases). CDR3 length equals 14 residues. Trimming removed 4 bases at V and 2 bases at J, with 13 bases between. Germline CDR1 is SGHKS and CDR2 is YYEKEE (reference sequence). The CDR3 nucleotides read TGTGCCAGCAGCCTAGACGACGGGACCTACGAGCAGTACTTC. Amino acids: CASSLDDGTYEQYF.

This chain joins TRBV4-1 and TRBJ1-3, with TRBD1 as a possible D gene (5 bases). CDR1 MGHRA and CDR2 YSYEKL come from the germline V gene. The CDR3 length is 16 residues. V lost 4 bases to trimming and J lost 2 bases, with 15 bases between them. CDR3 bases: TGCGCCAGCAGCCTATCTGTCGGGGGAACTGGAAACACCATATATTTT. It encodes CASSLSVGGTGNTIYF.

Only one count was recorded for this clone. The rearrangement uses TRBV18 and TRBJ2-7; a possible D gene is TRBD2 (5 bases). In germline, CDR1 is KGHSH, CDR2 LQKENI. This CDR3 has 14 residues. Trimming cost V 1 base and J 2 bases, with 9 bases left between them. The CDR3 DNA follows: TGTGCCAGCTCACCACAGCGGACGACCTACGAGCAGTACTTC. As protein: CASSPQRTTYEQYF.

V gene TRBV18 combines with J gene TRBJ1-4, with 9 bases matching TRBD1. The CDR3 covers 15 residues. Trimming at V came to 1 base and at J to 5 bases, leaving 2 bases not matched to a gene. The V gene's germline CDR1 is KGHSH and CDR2 LQKENI. The chain's CDR3 is CASSPQDRGNEKLFF. For the CDR3, the DNA is TGTGCCAGCTCACCACAAGACAGGGGGAATGAAAAACTGTTTTTT.

This chain links TRBV5-1 with TRBJ2-3, with a possible D match to TRBD2 (7 bases). V was trimmed by 6 bases and J by 4 bases, leaving 21 bases between them. The CDR3 is 16 amino acids. Germline V gene lookup returns CDR1 SGHRS and CDR2 YFSETQ. Written as DNA, the CDR3 is TGCGCCAGCACCCGGGGGGCAGGGTTGTCGTCAGATACGCAGTATTTT. Translating gives CASTRGAGLSSDTQYF.

The chain has TRBV6-2 or TRBV6-3 and TRBJ1-5; no definite D call. CDR1 MNHEY and CDR2 SVGEGT come from the germline V gene. V was cut by 6 bases and J by 6 bases, with 12 bases left in between. The CDR3 length is 13 residues. The CDR3 sequence: CASSVGRGQPQHF. The CDR3 coding sequence is TGTGCCAGCAGCGTCGGTCGGGGTCAGCCCCAGCATTTT.

This chain joins TRBV19 and TRBJ2-1; D is unclear. V lost 4 bases and J 4 bases, leaving 8 bases between the germline ends. The CDR3 sequence is 13 residues long. Germline CDR1 and CDR2: LNHDA and SQIVND (reference sequence). DNA for the CDR3: TGTGCCAGTAGTACTTCTCTTTACAATGAGCAGTTCTTC. It codes for CASSTSLYNEQFF.

V is TRBV5-4 and J is TRBJ2-1; 16 bases line up with TRBD2. With V trimmed by 4 bases and J by 3 bases, 7 bases remained unmatched. This CDR3 region has 18 residues. The germline gives CDR1 SGHNT, CDR2 YYREEE (reference sequence). CDR3 bases: TGTGCCAGCAGCCCGGGACTAGCGGGGGGGCCGGTCTACAATGAGCAGTTCTTC. Translating gives CASSPGLAGGPVYNEQFF. Drawing the rest from reference TRBV5-4 and TRBJ2-1, the complete variable domain is ETGVTQSPTHLIKTRGQQVTLRCSSQSGHNTVSWYQQALGQGPQFIFQYYREEENGRGNFPPRFSGLQFPNYSSELNVNALELDDSALYLCASSPGLAGGPVYNEQFFGPGTRLTVL.

The rearrangement joins TRBV18 to TRBJ1-1; TRBD1 agrees at 8 bases. CDR3 length: 15 amino acids. Germline CDR1 and CDR2: KGHSH and LQKENI. The ends lost 4 bases at V and 1 base at J; junction bases unmatched: 5. For the CDR3, the DNA is TGTGCCAGCTCACTAGACAGGGGAGGGAACACTGAAGCTTTCTTT. It codes for CASSLDRGGNTEAFF.

The V gene is TRBV18, the J gene TRBJ2-1, with no clear D. The CDR3 is made up of 16 amino acids. Trimming took 6 bases from V and 0 from J, leaving 15 bases between them. Germline values: CDR1 KGHSH, CDR2 LQKENI. CDR3 coding DNA: TGTGCCAGCTCTCTAACTGGCGGCAGCTCCTACAATGAGCAGTTCTTC. It translates to CASSLTGGSSYNEQFF.

The chain employs TRBV11-2 and TRBJ2-7; 9 nucleotides align to TRBD1. Per the germline V gene, CDR1 is SGHAT and CDR2 is FQNNGV. V was pared by 5 bases and J by 0 bases, with 8 bases of the junction left unmatched. This CDR3 spans 16 amino acids. The CDR3: CASSPRGQGGSYEQYF. The CDR3 nucleotides are TGTGCCAGCAGCCCCCGGGGACAGGGAGGCTCCTACGAGCAGTACTTC.

V gene TRBV10-2 combines with J gene TRBJ2-2, with D tentatively TRBD2 (6 bases). The CDR3 runs 12 residues. The germline V gene encodes CDR1 WSHSY and CDR2 SAAADI. Trimming cost V 7 bases and J 6 bases, with 9 bases left between them. The DNA for the CDR3 is TGCGCCAGCACGGGGGACCCCGGGGAGCTGTTTTTT. It is translated as CASTGDPGELFF.

The gene calls are TRBV5-1 and TRBJ1-2, with 7 positions matching TRBD1. CDR3 size: 13 residues. The junction had 1 base not matched to a gene; V was cut back by 0 bases and J by 5 bases. Germline V gene lookup returns CDR1 SGHRS and CDR2 YFSETQ. Written as DNA, the CDR3 is TGCGCCAGCAGCTTGGCGACAGGGTATGGCTACACCTTC. Protein: CASSLATGYGYTF. The complete variable domain, with remaining parts taken from reference TRBV5-1 and TRBJ1-2, reads KAGVTQTPRYLIKTRGQQVTLSCSPISGHRSVSWYQQTPGQGLQFLFEYFSETQRNKGNFPGRFSGRQFSNSRSEMNVSTLELGDSALYLCASSLATGYGYTFGSGTRLTVV.

CDR3 in amino acids: CASSLDRANNSPLHF. The CDR3 region has the DNA TGTGCCAGCAGCTTGGACAGGGCCAATAATTCACCCCTCCACTTT. The chain links TRBV5-4 to TRBJ1-6; D possibly corresponds to TRBD1 (6 bases). This CDR3 is 15 amino acids long. With 0 bases removed from V and 5 bases from J, the gap between germline ends came to 9 bases. Germline CDR1 and CDR2: SGHNT and YYREEE (reference sequence).

The chain has TRBV28 and TRBJ2-1, with 7 bases lining up with TRBD1. Trimming took 3 bases from V and 5 from J; bases not matched to a gene: 13. CDR1 and CDR2 (germline): MDHEN, SYDVKM. This CDR3 is built from 17 residues. Here the CDR3 reads CASSFLPATGLHNEQFF. The CDR3 bases are TGTGCCAGCAGTTTTCTTCCGGCGACAGGGCTCCACAATGAGCAGTTCTTC.

This chain connects TRBV9 to TRBJ2-3; TRBD2 agrees at 8 bases. Germline V gene data show CDR1 as SGDLS and CDR2 as YYNGEE. Trimming at V came to 3 bases and at J to 1 base, leaving 4 bases not matched to a gene. The CDR3 length is 15 residues. As DNA, the CDR3 is TGTGCCAGCAGCGCAGCGCGGGGGGGCACAGATACGCAGTATTTT. It is translated as CASSAARGGTDTQYF.

The chain links TRBV3-1 (or the pseudogene TRBV3-2) to TRBJ1-4; the D is unclear. The germline V and J ends were trimmed by 2 bases and 8 bases, with 6 bases remaining between them. CDR1 and CDR2 from the germline V gene are LGHDT and YNNKEL (reference sequence). This CDR3 contains 12 residues. The CDR3 spells CASSQPLEKLFF. CDR3 DNA sequence: TGTGCCAGCAGCCAACCCCTAGAAAAACTGTTTTTT.

The V and J genes are TRBV18 and TRBJ1-5; D is unclear. V lost 5 bases, J lost 5 bases, and 16 bases lay in between. The CDR3 contains 15 residues. Germline-derived CDR1 and CDR2 are KGHSH and LQKENI. CDR3 nucleotides: TGTGCCAGCTCATCCCAGGCGGGGTTGGATCAGCCCCAGCATTTT. This codes for CASSSQAGLDQPQHF. The entire variable domain, with the rest obtained from reference TRBV18 and TRBJ1-5, is as follows: NAGVMQNPRHLVRRRGQEARLRCSPMKGHSHVYWYRQLPEEGLKFMVYLQKENIIDESGMPKERFSAEFPKEGPSILRIQQVVRGDSAAYFCASSSQAGLDQPQHFGDGTRLSIL.

The chain links TRBV28 to TRBJ1-5; possibly TRBD1 for D (6 bases). This CDR3 spans 13 amino acids. Between the trimmed V and J ends, which lost 11 bases and 2 bases, there was a span of 13 bases. Per the germline V gene, CDR1 is MDHEN and CDR2 is SYDVKM. DNA of the CDR3: TGTGCCGGAAGGGGGTTAGGCAATCAGCCCCAGCATTTT. Protein product: CAGRGLGNQPQHF.

The V gene is TRBV5-8, the J gene TRBJ2-5, with 14 bases fitting TRBD2. V was clipped by 4 bases and J by 1 base; unmatched bases: 3. This CDR3 spans 16 amino acids. The germline gives CDR1 SGHTS, CDR2 YDEGEE. The CDR3 DNA reads TGTGCCAGCAGCCCTGGACTAGCGGGGGGCCAAGAGACCCAGTACTTC. Translation gives CASSPGLAGGQETQYF.

The chain carries TRBV7-8 and TRBJ2-7, with D tentatively TRBD1 (5 bases). This CDR3 has 14 amino acids. The V gene lost 8 bases and the J gene lost 9 bases, with 23 bases spanning the gap. In germline, CDR1 is SGHVS, CDR2 FQNEAQ. The CDR3: CASSVTADSTGQYF. The CDR3, as DNA: TGTGCCAGCTCGGTGACCGCCGACAGTACGGGGCAGTACTTC.

The V gene is TRBV5-6, the J gene TRBJ2-7; 9 nucleotides match TRBD1. Unmatched junction bases numbered 6, after V lost 3 bases and J lost 5 bases. Germline values: CDR1 SGHDT, CDR2 YYEEEE. The CDR3 spans 14 residues. CDR3 sequence: CASSYYRGLDEQYF. In nucleotides, the CDR3 is TGTGCCAGCAGCTATTACAGGGGGCTTGACGAGCAGTACTTC.

The rearrangement joins TRBV19 to TRBJ1-5, with D maybe TRBD1 (5 bases). CDR1 is LNHDA and CDR2 is SQIVND in the germline V gene (reference sequence). This CDR3 comprises 13 residues. The V end was cut by 3 bases, the J end by 4 bases, with 7 bases between. The CDR3 spells CASSMGGNQPQHF. DNA of the CDR3: TGTGCCAGTAGTATGGGGGGTAATCAGCCCCAGCATTTT.

This clone appeared a few times. This chain joins TRBV11-2 and TRBJ1-6; 7 bases are a match to TRBD1. Germline CDR1 and CDR2: SGHAT and FQNNGV. The CDR3 is 16 amino acids. The J segment lost 6 bases and the V segment lost 3 bases, leaving 8 bases of the junction unmatched. The CDR3 sequence is CASSLAGQRPNSPLHF. In DNA, the CDR3 is TGTGCCAGCAGCTTGGCGGGACAGCGACCTAATTCACCCCTCCACTTT.

The rearrangement uses TRBV27 and TRBJ1-6; 11 nucleotides agree with TRBD1. The trim removed 5 bases at V and 7 bases at J, leaving 7 bases unmatched. Germline V gives CDR1 MNHEY, CDR2 SMNVEV (reference sequence). This CDR3 has 16 residues. The CDR3 loop reads CASSIVGTGGNSPLHF. The DNA for the CDR3 is TGTGCCAGCAGTATTGTCGGGACAGGGGGAAATTCACCCCTCCACTTT.